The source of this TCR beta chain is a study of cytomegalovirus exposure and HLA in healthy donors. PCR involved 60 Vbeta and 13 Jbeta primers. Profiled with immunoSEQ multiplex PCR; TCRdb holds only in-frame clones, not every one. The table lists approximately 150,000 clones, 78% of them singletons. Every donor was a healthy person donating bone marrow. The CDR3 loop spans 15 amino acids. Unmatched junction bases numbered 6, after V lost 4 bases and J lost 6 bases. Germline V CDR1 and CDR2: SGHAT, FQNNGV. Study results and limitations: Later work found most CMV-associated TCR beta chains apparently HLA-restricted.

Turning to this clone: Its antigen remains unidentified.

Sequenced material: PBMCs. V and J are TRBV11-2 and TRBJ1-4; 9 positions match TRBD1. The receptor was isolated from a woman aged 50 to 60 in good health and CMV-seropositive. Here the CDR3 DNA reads TGTGCCAGCAGCTATGGGACAGGGAGGGATGAAAAACTGTTTTTT. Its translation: CASSYGTGRDEKLFF.